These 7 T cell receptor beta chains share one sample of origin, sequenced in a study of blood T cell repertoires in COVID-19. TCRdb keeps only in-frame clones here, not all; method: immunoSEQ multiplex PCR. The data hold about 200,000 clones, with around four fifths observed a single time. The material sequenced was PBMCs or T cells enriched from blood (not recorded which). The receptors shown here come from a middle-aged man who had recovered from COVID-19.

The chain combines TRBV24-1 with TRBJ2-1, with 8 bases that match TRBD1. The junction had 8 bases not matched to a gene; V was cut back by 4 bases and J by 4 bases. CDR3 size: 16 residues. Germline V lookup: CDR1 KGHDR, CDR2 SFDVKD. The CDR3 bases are TGTGCCACCAGTGACCCCGGGACAGGATCTTACAATGAGCAGTTCTTC. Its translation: CATSDPGTGSYNEQFF.

The CDR3 coding sequence is TGTGCCAGCAGTTTTTTAGTTATTTATGGCTACACCTTC. Translation gives CASSFLVIYGYTF. The V and J genes are TRBV12-3 or TRBV12-4 and TRBJ1-2; D is uncertain. The CDR3 spans 13 residues. V shed 3 bases and J shed 5 bases, with 10 bases lying between them.

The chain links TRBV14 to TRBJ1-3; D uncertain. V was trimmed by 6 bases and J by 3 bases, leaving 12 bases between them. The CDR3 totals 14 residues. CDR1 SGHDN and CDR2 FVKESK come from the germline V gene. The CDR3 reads CASSLFTGGNTIYF. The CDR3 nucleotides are TGTGCCAGCAGTCTTTTCACTGGTGGAAACACCATATATTTT.

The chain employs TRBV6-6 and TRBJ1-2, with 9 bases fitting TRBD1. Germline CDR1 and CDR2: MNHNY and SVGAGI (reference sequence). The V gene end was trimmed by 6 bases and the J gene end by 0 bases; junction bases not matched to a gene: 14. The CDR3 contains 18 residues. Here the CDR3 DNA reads TGTGCCAGCAGGCGAGTAGTCGAGGGACAGGGCCCTAACTATGGCTACACCTTC. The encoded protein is CASRRVVEGQGPNYGYTF.

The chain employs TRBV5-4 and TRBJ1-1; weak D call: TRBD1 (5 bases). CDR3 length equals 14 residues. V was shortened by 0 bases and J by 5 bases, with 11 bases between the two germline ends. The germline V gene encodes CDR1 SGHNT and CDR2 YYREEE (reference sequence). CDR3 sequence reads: CASSLGQEGTEAFF. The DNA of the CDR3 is TGTGCCAGCAGCTTGGGGCAGGAGGGGACTGAAGCTTTCTTT.

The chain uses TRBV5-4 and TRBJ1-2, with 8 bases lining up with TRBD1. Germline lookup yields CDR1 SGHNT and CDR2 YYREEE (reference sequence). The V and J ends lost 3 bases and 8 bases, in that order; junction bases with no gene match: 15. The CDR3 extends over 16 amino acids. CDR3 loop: CASSSPNAGGAWGYTF. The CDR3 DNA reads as TGTGCCAGCAGCTCCCCTAATGCAGGGGGCGCTTGGGGCTACACCTTC.

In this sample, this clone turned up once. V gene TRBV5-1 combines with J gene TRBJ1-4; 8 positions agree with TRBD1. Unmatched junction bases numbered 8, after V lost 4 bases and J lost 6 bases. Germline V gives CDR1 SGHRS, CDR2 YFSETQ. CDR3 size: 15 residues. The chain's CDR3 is CASSPETGVHEKLFF. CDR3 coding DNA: TGCGCCAGCAGCCCGGAGACAGGGGTTCATGAAAAACTGTTTTTT.